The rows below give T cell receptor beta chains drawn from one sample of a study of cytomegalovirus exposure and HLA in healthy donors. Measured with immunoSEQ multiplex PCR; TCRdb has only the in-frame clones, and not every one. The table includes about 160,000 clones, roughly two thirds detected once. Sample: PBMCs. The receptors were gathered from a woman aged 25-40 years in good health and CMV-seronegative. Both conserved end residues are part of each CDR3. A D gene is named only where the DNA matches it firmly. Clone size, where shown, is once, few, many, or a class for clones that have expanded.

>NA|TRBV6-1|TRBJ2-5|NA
CASRGQETQYF
TGTGCCAGCCGAGGGCAGGAGACCCAGTACTTC
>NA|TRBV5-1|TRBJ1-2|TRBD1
CASSTGQGPYGYTF
TGCGCCAGCAGCACCGGACAGGGGCCCTATGGCTACACCTTC
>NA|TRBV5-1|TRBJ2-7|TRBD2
CASSSPGLRIHEQYF
TGCGCCAGCAGCTCGCCGGGACTACGAATCCACGAGCAGTACTTC
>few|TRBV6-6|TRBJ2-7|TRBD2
CASRIGTSIYEQYF
TGTGCCAGCAGAATCGGGACTAGTATCTACGAGCAGTACTTC
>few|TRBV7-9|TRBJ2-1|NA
CASSPRGVGPYNEQFF
TGTGCCAGCAGCCCCCGGGGAGTGGGCCCTTACAATGAGCAGTTCTTC
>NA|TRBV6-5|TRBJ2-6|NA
CASSLRASSGANVLTF
TGTGCCAGCAGTTTGAGGGCCAGCTCTGGGGCCAACGTCCTGACTTTC
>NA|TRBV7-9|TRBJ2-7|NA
CASSSLYEQYF
TGTGCCAGCAGCTCTCTCTACGAGCAGTACTTC
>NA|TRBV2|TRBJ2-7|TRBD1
CASSETGEAFGGYEQYF
TGTGCCAGCAGTGAGACAGGGGAGGCTTTTGGGGGGTACGAGCAGTACTTC
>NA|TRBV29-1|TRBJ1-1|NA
CSVVRSGYTEAFF
TGCAGCGTTGTAAGGAGTGGGTACACTGAAGCTTTCTTT
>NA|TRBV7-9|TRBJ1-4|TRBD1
CASSFGTGDEKLFF
TGTGCCAGCAGCTTCGGGACAGGGGATGAAAAACTGTTTTTT
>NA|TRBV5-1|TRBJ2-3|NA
CASSTRQDLTDTQYF
TGCGCCAGCAGCACAAGACAGGACCTCACAGATACGCAGTATTTT
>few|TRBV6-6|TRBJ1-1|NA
CAILDAGSTEAFF
TGTGCCATCCTTGATGCGGGATCCACTGAAGCTTTCTTT
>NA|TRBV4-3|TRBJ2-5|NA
CASSFAGEETQYF
TGCGCCAGCAGCTTTGCCGGGGAAGAGACCCAGTACTTC
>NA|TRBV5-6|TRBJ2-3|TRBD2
CASSLASGGAWDTQYF
TGTGCCAGCAGCTTGGCTAGCGGGGGGGCATGGGATACGCAGTATTTT
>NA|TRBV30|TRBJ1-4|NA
CAWSVQGGAEKLFF
TGTGCCTGGAGTGTACAAGGGGGTGCTGAAAAACTGTTTTTT
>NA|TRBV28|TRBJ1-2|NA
CASTASGVLGYGYTF
TGTGCCAGCACTGCAAGCGGGGTATTGGGGTATGGCTACACCTTC
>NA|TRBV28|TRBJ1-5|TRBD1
CASRARQGAGNQPQHF
TGTGCCAGCAGGGCCCGACAGGGGGCGGGCAATCAGCCCCAGCATTTT
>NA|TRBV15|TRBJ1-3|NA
CATSRDLRAGNTIYF
TGTGCCACCAGCAGAGATCTCAGGGCTGGAAACACCATATATTTT
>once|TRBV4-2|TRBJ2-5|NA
CASSGGVGQETQYF
TGTGCCAGCAGCGGTGGAGTCGGCCAAGAGACCCAGTACTTC
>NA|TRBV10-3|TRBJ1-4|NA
CATQTDLDEKLFF
TGTGCCACGCAGACAGACTTGGATGAAAAACTGTTTTTT
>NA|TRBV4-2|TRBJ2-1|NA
CASSQDLGARHEQFF
TGTGCCAGCAGCCAAGATTTGGGGGCTAGGCATGAGCAGTTCTTC
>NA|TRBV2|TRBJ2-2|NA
CASRPGLVETGELFF
TGTGCCAGCAGGCCAGGGCTTGTGGAAACCGGGGAGCTGTTTTTT
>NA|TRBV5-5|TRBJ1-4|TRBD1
CASSFAGTENEKLFF
TGTGCCAGCAGCTTTGCCGGGACAGAGAATGAAAAACTGTTTTTT
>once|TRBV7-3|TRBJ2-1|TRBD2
CASSVLAGGPDEQFF
TGTGCCAGCAGCGTGCTAGCGGGAGGGCCCGATGAGCAGTTCTTC
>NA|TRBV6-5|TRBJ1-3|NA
CASSSDSSSGNTIYF
TGTGCCAGCAGTTCAGACTCATCCTCTGGAAACACCATATATTTT
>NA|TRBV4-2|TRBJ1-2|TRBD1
CASSLGQGAGDYGYTF
TGTGCCAGCAGCTTAGGACAGGGGGCTGGGGACTATGGCTACACCTTC
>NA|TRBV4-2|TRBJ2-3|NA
CASSPAGAGTSTDTQYF
TGTGCCAGCAGCCCGGCTGGGGCAGGGACTAGCACAGATACGCAGTATTTT
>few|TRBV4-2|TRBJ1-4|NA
CASSDAGNEKLFF
TGTGCCAGCAGCGACGCGGGTAATGAAAAACTGTTTTTT
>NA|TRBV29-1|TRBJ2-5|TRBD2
CSTLAGGETQYF
TGCAGCACGTTAGCGGGAGGAGAGACCCAGTACTTC
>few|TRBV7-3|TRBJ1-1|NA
CASSSGLVTEAFF
TGTGCCAGCAGCTCGGGACTCGTCACTGAAGCTTTCTTT
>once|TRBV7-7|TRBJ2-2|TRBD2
CASSLGAAGRENAGELFF
TGTGCTAGCAGCTTGGGTGCGGCGGGGCGGGAGAATGCCGGGGAGCTGTTTTTT